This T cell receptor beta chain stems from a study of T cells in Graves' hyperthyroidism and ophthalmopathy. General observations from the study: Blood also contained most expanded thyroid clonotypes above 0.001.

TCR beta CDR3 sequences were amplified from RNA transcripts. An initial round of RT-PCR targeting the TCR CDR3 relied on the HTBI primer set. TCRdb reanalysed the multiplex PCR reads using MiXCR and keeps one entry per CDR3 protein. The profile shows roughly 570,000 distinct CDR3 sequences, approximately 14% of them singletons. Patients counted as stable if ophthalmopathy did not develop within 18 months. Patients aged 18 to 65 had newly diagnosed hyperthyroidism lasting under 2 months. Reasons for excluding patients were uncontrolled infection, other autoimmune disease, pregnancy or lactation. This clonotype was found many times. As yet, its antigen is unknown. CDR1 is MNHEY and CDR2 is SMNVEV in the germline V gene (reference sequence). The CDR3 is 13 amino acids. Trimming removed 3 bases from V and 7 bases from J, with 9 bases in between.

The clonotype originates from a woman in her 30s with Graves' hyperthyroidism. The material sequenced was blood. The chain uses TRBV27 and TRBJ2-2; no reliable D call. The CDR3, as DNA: TGTGCCAGCAGTTTTGGGGTGGTCGGGGAGCTGTTTTTT. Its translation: CASSFGVVGELFF.